One T cell receptor (beta chain) is described in this entry. What it binds is not known. Sample treatment: oral pan-JAK inhibitor, 5-10 mg twice daily. With 10 bases clipped from V and 2 bases from J, the junction kept 13 bases outside the gene matches. The CDR3 is 15 amino acids. From germline, CDR1 is ENHRY and CDR2 SYGVKD. RNA was isolated and reverse transcribed to cDNA, the sequencing template. Profiling relied on immunoSEQ multiplex PCR, and the TCRdb table lists in-frame clones only, not all of them. Of approximately 130,000 clones listed, around 60% are singletons. These data come from a study of CD8+ T cells in alopecia areata. As for the study in general: Percentage of affected scalp area was the basis on which treated patients' severity was scored. Findings of the study overall: The study found that many expanded lesional clones persisted in scalp and blood during tofacitinib.

Sequencing used CD4+ T cells sorted from blood, obtained at week 4, from a patient treated with tofacitinib. This TCR came from a human donor with alopecia areata. V is TRBV10-3 and J is TRBJ2-5; 7 bases align to TRBD1. The CDR3 DNA reads TGTGCCACCGATGACTCCGACAGGGCGCAAGAGACCCAGTACTTC. It translates to CATDDSDRAQETQYF.